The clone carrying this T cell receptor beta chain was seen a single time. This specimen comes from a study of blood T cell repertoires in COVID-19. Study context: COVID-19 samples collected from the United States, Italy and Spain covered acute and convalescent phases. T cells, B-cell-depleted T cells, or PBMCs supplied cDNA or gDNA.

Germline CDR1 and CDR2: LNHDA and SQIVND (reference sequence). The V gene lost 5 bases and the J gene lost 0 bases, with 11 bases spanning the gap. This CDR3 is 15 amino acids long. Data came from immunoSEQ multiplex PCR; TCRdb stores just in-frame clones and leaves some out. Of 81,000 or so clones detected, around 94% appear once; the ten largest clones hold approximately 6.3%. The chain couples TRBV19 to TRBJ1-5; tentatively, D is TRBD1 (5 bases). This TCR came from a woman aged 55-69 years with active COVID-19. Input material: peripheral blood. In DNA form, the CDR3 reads TGTGCCAGTAGTTCAGGGACTAATAGCAATCAGCCCCAGCATTTT. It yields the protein CASSSGTNSNQPQHF.